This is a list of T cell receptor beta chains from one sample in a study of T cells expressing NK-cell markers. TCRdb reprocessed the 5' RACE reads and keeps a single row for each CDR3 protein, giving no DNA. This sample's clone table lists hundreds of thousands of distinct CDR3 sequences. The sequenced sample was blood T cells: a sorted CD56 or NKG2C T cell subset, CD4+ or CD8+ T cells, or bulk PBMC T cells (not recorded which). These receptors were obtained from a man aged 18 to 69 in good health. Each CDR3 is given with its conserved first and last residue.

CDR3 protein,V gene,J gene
CASSCTGGGPLKNIQYF,TRBV11-3,TRBJ2-4
CSVRDRVLYPEAFF,TRBV29-1,TRBJ1-1
CASSVSGANQETQYF,TRBV5-1,TRBJ2-5
CASSYEGQGNGYTF,TRBV6-5,TRBJ1-2
CASSFAESPDTQYF,TRBV5-1,TRBJ2-3
CSVELTVGVQYF,TRBV29-1,TRBJ2-7
CSARDRRGTLGETQYF,TRBV20-1,TRBJ2-5
CASSPAGSNQPQHF,TRBV7-3,TRBJ1-5
CASSPGRGGSYNSPLHF,TRBV6-1,TRBJ1-6
CASSPLGQTFSYEQYF,TRBV6-1,TRBJ2-7
CASSQQGAVQPQHF,TRBV3-1,TRBJ1-5
CASSLDRGRSPDTQYF,TRBV5-4,TRBJ2-3
CASSVTGLSYEQYF,TRBV6-1,TRBJ2-7
CASSTAFGGRNEQYF,TRBV19,TRBJ2-7
CASSLVGRVGQETQYF,TRBV11-2,TRBJ2-5
CASSILQGALYNEQFF,TRBV19,TRBJ2-1
CASTGTANSPLHF,TRBV25-1,TRBJ1-6
CSARDAAGRQETQYF,TRBV20-1,TRBJ2-5
CASSLDSGTVGTGELFF,TRBV5-1,TRBJ2-2
CSAPTFRPYNEQFF,TRBV20-1,TRBJ2-1
CASSPSQNTEAFF,TRBV18,TRBJ1-1
CASSCRLAGGPSSYNEQFF,TRBV7-4,TRBJ2-1
CASSVGQDYIPFTDTQYF,TRBV6-1,TRBJ2-3
CASSQQLHREGNYGYTF,TRBV6-1,TRBJ1-2
CSAPGAGAAETQYF,TRBV20-1,TRBJ2-5
CASSRRGSSYNEQFF,TRBV7-6,TRBJ2-1
CASSYRQEQFF,TRBV14,TRBJ2-1
CASSHPGQGMCVEQFF,TRBV23-1,TRBJ2-1
CASSPSRTPSTF,TRBV28,TRBJ1-2
CASSLRNRTGELFF,TRBV12-3/TRBV12-4,TRBJ2-2
CASSTYGTGANTGELFF,TRBV27,TRBJ2-2
CSASPRGFSSYNEQFF,TRBV20-1,TRBJ2-1
CASSFRVGLQETQYF,TRBV12-3/TRBV12-4,TRBJ2-5
CASRAHRASYEQYF,TRBV2,TRBJ2-7
CASSPPRAGGPLTQYF,TRBV12-3/TRBV12-4,TRBJ2-5
CASSPDPDRFGDEQYF,TRBV11-3,TRBJ2-7
CASSLRGTGDEQFF,TRBV27,TRBJ2-1
CASRWTAGIRGDEQYF,TRBV12-3/TRBV12-4,TRBJ2-7
CASSQEVYPTNYGYTF,TRBV4-2,TRBJ1-2
CASSLGGAMRETQYF,TRBV7-9,TRBJ2-5
CASSPQTGYGYTF,TRBV3-1,TRBJ1-2
CASSLGGLERAKNIQYF,TRBV11-2,TRBJ2-4
CASTWGGQTKAFF,TRBV7-2,TRBJ1-1
CASSPHWESGELFF,TRBV7-3,TRBJ2-2
CASSQEGMGYEQYF,TRBV4-2,TRBJ2-7
CASSELPGAGANVLTF,TRBV9,TRBJ2-6
CASRGLAGAFGELFF,TRBV12-3/TRBV12-4,TRBJ2-2
CSARRASNTEAFF,TRBV20-1,TRBJ1-1
CASSPDGPGGANVLTF,TRBV18,TRBJ2-6
CATLPGGTNTGELFF,TRBV6-1,TRBJ2-2
CASSLFAMFGEKLFF,TRBV11-2,TRBJ1-4